This TCR beta chain was identified in a study of blood T cell repertoires in COVID-19. Sequencing was performed with immunoSEQ multiplex PCR; in TCRdb, only in-frame clones are kept and a portion is missing. This table has about 140,000 clones, 84% appearing once. Trimming took 6 bases from V and 3 from J; bases not matched to a gene: 7. The CDR3 is made up of 15 amino acids. Looked up from germline, CDR1 is MNHNY and CDR2 is SVGAGI (reference sequence). The source of this sequence is a man younger than 45 with COVID-19, enrolled during active disease. Material: peripheral blood. This rearrangement joins TRBV6-6 to TRBJ2-2, with TRBD1 matching over 7 bases. The CDR3 sequence: CASRLTGVYTGELFF. As DNA, the CDR3 is TGTGCCAGCAGACTAACAGGGGTATACACCGGGGAGCTGTTTTTT.